The T cell receptor beta chain under discussion was sequenced for a study of beta chain features in type 1 diabetes. Study observations and caveats: HLA effects on TCRB rearrangement stayed unresolved here. Equally in patients and controls, PCR might preferentially amplify shorter templates.

The CDR3 is 15 residues long. With V trimmed by 2 bases and J by 4 bases, 5 bases remained unmatched. Germline-derived CDR1 and CDR2 are MNHNY and SVGAGI (reference sequence). Worth noting for this clone: Its antigen is not identified.

The study reverse transcribed the entire isolated RNA, so it sequenced expressed TCRB transcripts. TCRdb's copy holds only in-frame clones and misses some; the assay was immunoSEQ multiplex PCR. The sample has more than 300,000 clones; approximately 8% are singletons. The rearrangement links TRBV6-6 to TRBJ2-5; 9 nucleotides line up with TRBD1. The sample comprised central memory CD4+ T cells from blood. The source of this sequence is a woman younger than 35 in good health. CDR3 loop: CASSYGTGQGETQYF. CDR3 coding DNA: TGTGCCAGCAGTTACGGGACAGGGCAAGGAGAGACCCAGTACTTC.